The T cell receptor (beta chain) described here comes from a study of blood T cell repertoires in COVID-19. Study as a whole: In each case, the material was cDNA or gDNA derived from T cells, B-cell-depleted T cells, or PBMCs.

Germline loops: CDR1 SGHDT, CDR2 YYEEEE. This CDR3 region has 15 residues. Trimming stripped 1 base from V and 5 bases from J, with 15 bases between. Authors' methods: For nucleated cells, counts were estimated from reference gene primer amplification. Assay: immunoSEQ multiplex PCR; the TCRdb copy retains only in-frame clones and omits some. The DNA gave D and trimming, while V, J and clone size come from that table. The sample records some 450,000 clones, about 91% being singletons. This TCR derives from a woman aged 50 to 65 with COVID-19, enrolled during active disease. The sample comprised peripheral blood. The chain combines TRBV5-6 with TRBJ2-5, with a weak D call TRBD1 (5 bases). The CDR3 loop reads CASSLLSGISETQYF. CDR3 nucleotides: TGTGCCAGCAGCTTGTTATCAGGGATCTCGGAGACCCAGTACTTC.